Below are 30 T cell receptor beta chains sequenced from a single sample in a study of T cell repertoires in cytomegalovirus infection. Antigens of these TCRs are unknown. TCRdb passed the reads through MiXCR, listing each CDR3 protein once. The repertoire has some 920,000 distinct CDR3 sequences, 25% to 40% of them found once; the top ten carry roughly 13%. Sequencing was performed on cultured CD8+ T cells from PBMCs, taken from culture after CMV antigen stimulation. These receptors all stem from a human donor in good health (CMV status not recorded). Some clones in this sample may be carry-over from other donors' samples.

J is TRBJ1-2 and V is TRBV13; D might be TRBD1 (6 bases). From germline, CDR1 is PRHDT and CDR2 FYEKMQ (reference sequence). V was cut by 0 bases and J by 6 bases, with 8 bases left in between. The CDR3 is made up of 13 amino acids. This CDR3 reads CASSLGRQDGYTF. The CDR3, as DNA: TGTGCCAGCAGCTTAGGTAGACAGGATGGCTACACCTTC.

In this sample, this clonotype turned up a few times. The chain employs TRBV12-3 or TRBV12-4 and TRBJ1-5; D is perhaps TRBD1 (5 bases). The CDR3 length is 16 residues. Trimming left V 4 bases short and J 1 base short, with 14 bases between. CDR3 in amino acids: CASSSAPRVSNQPQHF. DNA of the CDR3: TGTGCCAGCAGTTCCGCCCCCAGGGTGAGCAATCAGCCCCAGCATTTT.

For the CDR3, the DNA is TGTGCCAGCAGCATCACTAGCGGGGGACTTGACGGGCAGTTCTTC. This sequence encodes CASSITSGGLDGQFF. The chain has TRBV9 and TRBJ2-1; the match to TRBD2 covers 11 bases. CDR1 is SGDLS, CDR2 YYNGEE, per germline. The length of the CDR3 is 15 residues. After removal of 4 bases from V and 12 bases from J, the junction contained 12 bases not matched to a gene.

The chain is built from TRBV4-1 and TRBJ2-1; D uncertain. Trimming cost V 4 bases and J 10 bases, with 11 bases left between them. CDR3 size: 12 residues. Germline CDR1 reads MGHRA; CDR2 reads YSYEKL. The CDR3 coding sequence is TGCGCCAGCAGCCCCTTGGGCGAGGAGCAGTTCTTC. Its translation is CASSPLGEEQFF.

The J gene is TRBJ1-6, the V gene TRBV6-2 or TRBV6-3, with unresolved D. Trimming stripped 2 bases from V and 7 bases from J, with 9 bases between. This CDR3 contains 14 residues. The germline CDR1 and CDR2 sequences are MNHEY and SVGEGT. The CDR3 DNA sequence: TGTGCCAGCAGTTACATGGCAAGGAATTCACCCCTCCACTTT. Protein product: CASSYMARNSPLHF.

The V gene is TRBV7-6, the J gene TRBJ2-3; 8 bases fit TRBD1. Germline CDR1 and CDR2: SGHVS and FNYEAQ. CDR3 length: 13 residues. With V trimmed by 7 bases and J by 3 bases, 3 bases remained unmatched. This CDR3 is CASTYRGTDTQYF. The CDR3 DNA reads as TGTGCCAGCACCTACAGGGGGACAGATACGCAGTATTTT.

The table lists this clonotype with a few counts. The chain couples TRBV20-1 to TRBJ2-1, with 7 bases identical to TRBD2. Per germline, CDR1 DFQATT and CDR2 SNEGSKA (reference sequence). There are 16 residues in the CDR3. V gave up 5 bases and J gave up 3 bases; unmatched junction bases: 13. The CDR3 sequence is CSALYFGGIYYNEQFF. The CDR3 bases are TGCAGTGCTCTATACTTCGGGGGGATTTACTACAATGAGCAGTTCTTC.

This clonotype appeared many times. V is TRBV2 and J is TRBJ2-7; 7 nucleotides agree with TRBD1. CDR3 length equals 16 residues. V shed 4 bases and J 2 bases; nucleotides not matched to a gene: 11. Germline V CDR1 and CDR2: SNHLY, FYNNEI. CDR3 nucleotides: TGTGCCAGCAGTGGGAGCCTACAGGGGCACCCCTACGAGCAGTACTTC. It yields the protein CASSGSLQGHPYEQYF.

The gene calls are TRBV7-8 and TRBJ2-5, with 11 bases aligning to TRBD2. Germline V gives CDR1 SGHVS, CDR2 FQNEAQ. Trimming removed 4 bases from V and 2 bases from J; junction bases left unmatched: 3. This CDR3 comprises 15 residues. CDR3 sequence reads: CASSWASGGQETQYF. CDR3 DNA sequence: TGTGCCAGCAGCTGGGCTAGCGGGGGGCAAGAGACCCAGTACTTC.

This clonotype turned up a few times. This sequence joins TRBV6-5 and TRBJ1-1; D unresolved. This CDR3 region has 15 residues. CDR1 is MNHEY, CDR2 SVGAGI, per germline. Trimming removed 0 bases at V and 0 bases at J, with 8 bases between. In nucleotides, the CDR3 is TGTGCCAGCAGTTACTCGACTTACATGAACACTGAAGCTTTCTTT. Translated, it gives CASSYSTYMNTEAFF.

The chain links TRBV4-1 to TRBJ2-7; D is ambiguous. The CDR3 is 15 amino acids. Germline loops: CDR1 MGHRA, CDR2 YSYEKL. V lost 4 bases and J lost 1, with 14 bases in between. CDR3 nucleotide sequence: TGCGCCAGCAGCCTCAAGATAGGGATGTCCTACGAGCAGTACGTC. Its translation is CASSLKIGMSYEQYV.

The table lists this clonotype with a few counts. This chain joins TRBV28 and TRBJ2-1; 13 bases map to TRBD2. The CDR3 is made up of 17 amino acids. Per the germline V gene, CDR1 is MDHEN and CDR2 is SYDVKM. V shed 8 bases, J shed 4 bases, and the junction held 11 bases outside the gene matches. CDR3 nucleotide sequence: TGTGCCAGCTCCGGGACTAGCGGGGTTTTGTTATACAATGAGCAGTTCTTC. It codes for CASSGTSGVLLYNEQFF.

This clonotype was seen repeatedly, ten times or more. The rearrangement uses TRBV7-6 and TRBJ1-5, with unresolved D. CDR1 SGHVS and CDR2 FNYEAQ come from the germline V gene. V lost 5 bases and J 2 bases, leaving 10 bases between the germline ends. The CDR3 length is 14 residues. The CDR3 spells CASSPGRGNQPQHF. CDR3 in DNA: TGTGCCAGCAGCCCCGGACGTGGCAATCAGCCCCAGCATTTT. The whole variable domain, remainder taken from reference TRBV7-6 and TRBJ1-5, is GAGVSQSPRYKVTKRGQDVALRCDPISGHVSLYWYRQALGQGPEFLTYFNYEAQQDKSGLPNDRFSAERPEGSISTLTIQRTEQRDSAMYRCASSPGRGNQPQHFGDGTRLSIL.

This clonotype was recorded many times. The V call is TRBV7-2, the J call TRBJ2-7; 7 nucleotides align to TRBD2. With 4 bases clipped from V and 2 bases from J, the junction kept 11 bases outside the gene matches. Germline V gene sequence: CDR1 SGHTA, CDR2 FQGNSA. There are 16 residues in the CDR3. This CDR3 reads CASSSGSGGSTYEQYF. CDR3 sequence (DNA): TGTGCCAGCAGCTCTGGTTCGGGGGGTTCAACCTACGAGCAGTACTTC.

This clonotype has only a few counts. V is TRBV19 and J is TRBJ2-1; tentative D call: TRBD2 (5 bases). There are 15 residues in the CDR3. Germline V CDR1 and CDR2: LNHDA, SQIVND (reference sequence). Trimming removed 1 base at V and 1 base at J, with 8 bases between. This chain's CDR3 is CASSIAGISYNEQFF. As DNA, the CDR3 is TGTGCCAGTAGTATAGCGGGGATTTCCTACAATGAGCAGTTCTTC.

This clonotype was counted at least ten times. The chain employs TRBV7-3 and TRBJ1-1; 8 bases match TRBD1. The CDR3 sequence is 13 residues long. V shed 3 bases and J 11 bases; nucleotides not matched to a gene: 8. Germline V CDR1 and CDR2: SGHTA, FQGTGA. The CDR3 DNA reads as TGTGCCAGCAGCTTGGGGGGTGGGACAGGCGCTTTCTTT. Residues: CASSLGGGTGAFF.

This clonotype was picked up many times. The chain uses TRBV7-2 and TRBJ1-6, with D possibly TRBD1 on 5 matching bases. The CDR3 has 17 residues. Germline CDR1 SGHTA, CDR2 FQGNSA. The germline V and J ends were trimmed by 2 bases and 5 bases, with 16 bases remaining between them. The CDR3 spells CASSLSEGSRNNSPLHF. CDR3 coding DNA: TGTGCCAGCAGCTTATCTGAGGGGAGTAGAAATAATTCACCCCTCCACTTT.

The V call is TRBV4-1, the J call TRBJ1-1; a possible D gene is TRBD1 (6 bases). V lost 0 bases and J 7 bases, leaving 15 bases between the germline ends. CDR3 size: 15 residues. Germline CDR1 and CDR2: MGHRA and YSYEKL. CDR3 DNA sequence: TGCGCCAGCAGCCAAGATAGAGGGGGGGCAGGTGAAGCTTTCTTT. As protein: CASSQDRGGAGEAFF.

V is TRBV7-9 and J is TRBJ1-1; 7 nucleotides match TRBD1. The CDR3 runs to 16 residues. The germline V gene encodes CDR1 SEHNR and CDR2 FQNEAQ (reference sequence). The ends lost 8 bases at V and 11 bases at J; junction bases unmatched: 23. This chain's CDR3 is CASRSGTDQMNAHAFF. The CDR3 DNA follows: TGTGCCAGCCGCTCCGGGACAGACCAGATGAACGCTCATGCTTTCTTT.

This clonotype was seen many times. This chain uses TRBV19 with TRBJ1-1; D call uncertain. The CDR3 is 14 amino acids. V dropped 5 bases and J dropped 2 bases, with 12 bases sitting between them. The germline gives CDR1 LNHDA, CDR2 SQIVND (reference sequence). CDR3 sequence reads: CASSPLGGNTEAFF. The CDR3 DNA follows: TGTGCCAGTAGTCCCCTGGGAGGAAACACTGAAGCTTTCTTT.

Worth noting for this clonotype: At one end the junction does not follow the germline gene, possibly because of a read error. This chain uses TRBV5-3 with TRBJ2-7; 7 nucleotides line up with TRBD1. TRBV5-3 is known as an ORF, though its function is uncertain. The CDR3 has 15 amino acids. The CDR3 DNA sequence: TGTGCCAGCAGCTTGGGGGCCGGGACAGTCTACGAGCAGTACTTC. Translation: CASSLGAGTVYEQYF.

A remark on this clonotype: Relative to the germline gene, one junction end is altered; a read error may explain this. The rearrangement links TRBV7-3 to TRBJ2-3, with D tentatively TRBD1 or TRBD2 (5 bases each). Germline assignment: CDR1 SGHTA and CDR2 FQGTGA. The CDR3 covers 15 residues. The CDR3 loop reads CVSSPGRTSTDTQYF. In DNA, the CDR3 is TGTGTCAGCAGCCCGGGACGAACTAGCACAGATACGCAGTATTTT.

This clonotype was found a few times. V usage is TRBV15 and J usage is TRBJ2-7, with D unclear. Trimming took off 5 bases at V and 6 bases at J, with 32 bases between the two ends. Germline lookup yields CDR1 LNHNV and CDR2 YYDKDF (reference sequence). The CDR3 covers 19 residues. The CDR3 is CATSARHVQWYPADGEQYF. For the CDR3, the DNA is TGTGCCACCAGCGCAAGACACGTACAGTGGTACCCCGCGGATGGCGAGCAGTACTTC. The full variable domain, its missing parts supplied by reference TRBV15 and TRBJ2-7, is DAMVIQNPRYQVTQFGKPVTLSCSQTLNHNVMYWYQQKSSQAPKLLFHYYDKDFNNEADTPDNFQSRRPNTSFCFLDIRSPGLGDTAMYLCATSARHVQWYPADGEQYFGPGTRLTVT.

The V and J genes are TRBV15 and TRBJ1-5; maybe TRBD1 (5 bases). Germline CDR1 is LNHNV and CDR2 is YYDKDF (reference sequence). The CDR3 has 15 amino acids. The V end lost 0 bases, the J end lost 4 bases, and 10 bases lay between the germline ends. CDR3: CATSREGALNQPQHF. CDR3 coding DNA: TGTGCCACCAGCAGAGAAGGGGCCCTTAATCAGCCCCAGCATTTT.

This clonotype was detected once. This chain joins TRBV6-1 and TRBJ2-7; 8 bases align to TRBD2. J was trimmed by 2 bases and V by 0 bases; bases with no gene match: 6. Germline CDR1 reads MNHNS; CDR2 reads SASEGT. There are 16 residues in the CDR3. The CDR3 region is CASSEASAGATYEQYF. The CDR3, as DNA: TGTGCCAGCAGTGAAGCGTCAGCGGGGGCGACCTACGAGCAGTACTTC.

This clonotype was detected once. A much bigger clone sits one base away, suggesting this may be a read error. The chain has TRBV7-2 and TRBJ2-5, with 12 bases that match TRBD2. The germline V gene has CDR1 SGHTA and CDR2 FQGNSA. There are 15 residues in the CDR3. The CDR3 DNA reads as TGTGCCAGCAGCTCTAGCGGGGGGGCCTTGGAGATCCAGTACTTC. This gives the protein CASSSSGGALEIQYF.

The CDR3 is CASSYVSRTGGIAGYSNQPQHF. In DNA form, the CDR3 reads TGTGCCAGCAGTTACGTTTCAAGGACAGGGGGCATAGCAGGTTATAGCAATCAGCCCCAGCATTTT. This sequence joins TRBV6-5 and TRBJ1-5, with TRBD1 matching over 11 bases. This CDR3 spans 22 amino acids. Trimming at V came to 2 bases and at J to 0 bases, leaving 18 bases not matched to a gene. Germline CDR1 is MNHEY and CDR2 is SVGAGI.

This clonotype was seen only a few times. The chain recombines TRBV6-2 or TRBV6-3 with TRBJ2-3; D possibly corresponds to TRBD2 (5 bases). This CDR3 is 14 amino acids long. CDR1 and CDR2 from the germline V gene are MNHEY and SVGEGT. V lost 0 bases, J lost 6 bases, and 10 bases lay in between. The CDR3, as DNA: TGTGCCAGCAGTTACTCCGTAACGGGGGATACGCAGTATTTT. Protein: CASSYSVTGDTQYF.

The chain links TRBV19 to TRBJ1-2; 7 bases are a match to TRBD1. CDR3 length: 16 amino acids. Germline-derived CDR1 and CDR2 are LNHDA and SQIVND (reference sequence). The V and J ends lost 3 bases and 4 bases, in that order; junction bases with no gene match: 11. The CDR3 coding sequence is TGTGCCAGTAGTATGATGACGGGACAGTGGTCCTATGGCTACACCTTC. Translation gives CASSMMTGQWSYGYTF.

V is TRBV6-9 and J is TRBJ1-1; 9 positions agree with TRBD1. Germline trimming cut 10 bases from V and 4 bases from J; bases unmatched to any gene: 10. Looked up from germline, CDR1 is MNHGY and CDR2 is SVAAGI. This CDR3 is 14 amino acids long. The CDR3 coding sequence is TGTGCCACCTCGATGGGGGACAGGGCCACTGAAGCTTTCTTT. The encoded protein is CATSMGDRATEAFF.